These T cell receptor beta chains were read from a single sample in a study of T cell responses to AZD1222 COVID-19 vaccine. Profiling relied on immunoSEQ multiplex PCR, and the TCRdb table lists in-frame clones only, not all of them. The sample comprises more than 95,000 clones, about 92% of which are singletons, and about 4.1% rests with the top ten. Sequencing used peripheral blood, obtained on day 0 of MenACWY control vaccination. These receptors originate from an adult in good health. Each CDR3 is given with its conserved first and last residue. A D gene is named only where the DNA matches it firmly. Clone size is given for some rows only: seen once, a few or many times, or a class if the clone is expanded.

J	size	D	V	DNA	CDR3
TRBJ2-7	-	TRBD2	TRBV10-3	TGTGCCATCAGCGGGACTAGCGGGACCTACGAGCAGTACTTC	CAISGTSGTYEQYF
TRBJ1-1	-	-	TRBV18	TGTGCCAGCTCACCCAATAGTAGGAACACTGAAGCTTTCTTT	CASSPNSRNTEAFF
TRBJ2-5	-	-	TRBV4-3	TGCGCCAGCAGCCAGGGGGGAGGCAAAGAGACCCAGTACTTC	CASSQGGGKETQYF
TRBJ2-1	-	-	TRBV28	TGTGCCAGCAGTTTCCGCAATGAGCAGTTCTTC	CASSFRNEQFF
TRBJ2-1	few	TRBD2	TRBV5-6	TGTGCCAGCAGCCCGTGGCGGGAGGGATACAATGAGCAGTTCTTC	CASSPWREGYNEQFF
TRBJ1-2	-	-	TRBV14	TGTGCCAGCAGCCAAGACCGACCAGGGTTGGACTATGGCTACACCTTC	CASSQDRPGLDYGYTF
TRBJ1-5	-	-	TRBV9	TGTGCCAGCAACATGGGAGTTTACAATCAGCCCCAGCATTTT	CASNMGVYNQPQHF
TRBJ1-2	-	-	TRBV4-2	TGTGCCAGCAGCCAAGATTGGGCAGCTTCCTATGGCTACACCTTC	CASSQDWAASYGYTF
TRBJ1-6	once	-	TRBV12-3/TRBV12-4	TGTGCCAGCAGTGCAGCTCGGGACTCACCCCTCCACTTT	CASSAARDSPLHF
TRBJ1-2	-	-	TRBV3-1/TRBV3-2	TGTGCCAGCAGCTCGGGCCTTGGGGTTAACTATGGCTACACCTTC	CASSSGLGVNYGYTF
TRBJ1-1	-	-	TRBV5-1	TGCGCCAGCAGCTTGGCCACGACGACGGGTAGCAGGAACACTGAAGCTTTCTTT	CASSLATTTGSRNTEAFF
TRBJ1-3	-	-	TRBV28	TGTGCCAGCAGTTTATCTGGAAACACCATATATTTT	CASSLSGNTIYF
TRBJ1-2	-	-	TRBV30	TGTGCCATCGGACAGTCGGGGGGCTACACCTTC	CAIGQSGGYTF
TRBJ1-4	-	-	TRBV18	TGTGCCAGCTCACCACTTTGGTCTGGGACAAATGAAAAACTGTTTTTT	CASSPLWSGTNEKLFF
TRBJ2-2	-	-	TRBV7-2	TGTGCCAGCAGCTTACTTGGGGGTGTTACCGGGGAGCTGTTTTTT	CASSLLGGVTGELFF
TRBJ2-2	-	-	TRBV7-2	TGTGCCAGCAGCTTAGTTGCCGGGTCGAACACCGGGGAGCTGTTTTTT	CASSLVAGSNTGELFF
TRBJ1-2	-	-	TRBV27	TGTGCCAGCAGTCTCTTACGACGCAGGGAGAACTATGGCTACACCTTC	CASSLLRRRENYGYTF
TRBJ1-2	once	TRBD1	TRBV28	TGTGCCAGCAGCCGGGACAGGGTAAACTATGGCTACACCTTC	CASSRDRVNYGYTF
TRBJ1-6	-	-	TRBV11-2	TGTGCCAGCAGTAAAAGTCTCTTCGTCGGGGCCCGAGGGGGGTCACCCCTCCACTTT	CASSKSLFVGARGGSPLHF
TRBJ2-1	-	-	TRBV3-1/TRBV3-2	TGTGCCAGCAGCCAAGATATGAAGAGACAGGCTTACAATGAGCAGTTCTTC	CASSQDMKRQAYNEQFF
TRBJ2-1	once	TRBD2	TRBV7-2	TGTGCCAGCAGCCGCGGGGGTGGCTCCTACAATGAGCAGTTCTTC	CASSRGGGSYNEQFF
TRBJ1-2	-	-	TRBV10-1	TGCGCCAGCAGTGATTTTAACAACCCCTATGGCTACACCTTC	CASSDFNNPYGYTF
TRBJ2-1	-	TRBD2	TRBV4-2	TGTGCCAGCAGCCAAGCGGGGGGGGGCTGGTCTGAGCAGTTCTTC	CASSQAGGGWSEQFF
TRBJ2-5	-	TRBD1	TRBV29-1	TGCAGCATTCGCAACAACCGGGACAGTAAAGAGACCCAGTACTTC	CSIRNNRDSKETQYF
TRBJ1-2	-	-	TRBV20-1	TGCAGTGCTCAAAACCACTGGGGCTACACCTTC	CSAQNHWGYTF
TRBJ1-3	once	TRBD1	TRBV5-4	TGTGCCAGCAGCTTCGGACAGGACTCTGGAAACACCATATATTTT	CASSFGQDSGNTIYF
TRBJ1-3	-	-	TRBV7-9	TGTGCCAGCAGCCGGGGGGGCTCTGGAAACACCATATATTTT	CASSRGGSGNTIYF
TRBJ2-1	-	-	TRBV7-2	TGTGCCAGCAGCTTGCAGGGTAGGGGTACTGAGCAGTTCTTC	CASSLQGRGTEQFF
TRBJ1-1	-	TRBD1	TRBV5-4	TGTGCCAGCAGCTTGAAGGCAGGGGGCCACACTGAAGCTTTCTTT	CASSLKAGGHTEAFF
TRBJ1-6	-	-	TRBV4-2	TGTGCCAGCAGCCAAGATACGGGGGATTCACCCCTCCACTTT	CASSQDTGDSPLHF
TRBJ1-5	-	TRBD1	TRBV28	TGTGCCAGCAGACAGGGGGCTCAGCCCCAGCATTTT	CASRQGAQPQHF
TRBJ2-1	-	-	TRBV10-2	TGCGCCAGCAGCGCGGCCCCGAGCTCCTACAATGAGCAGTTCTTC	CASSAAPSSYNEQFF
TRBJ2-7	-	TRBD2	TRBV7-6	TGTGCCAGCAGCCCCGGGACTACCCCCTACGAGCAGTACTTC	CASSPGTTPYEQYF
TRBJ1-2	few	-	TRBV6-1	TGTGCCAGCAGTGATGGTCGCGGGGGAAACTATGGCTACACCTTC	CASSDGRGGNYGYTF
TRBJ1-6	-	-	TRBV6-5	TGTGCCAGCAGTTACACGAGACTTACTCCTAATTCACCCCTCCACTTT	CASSYTRLTPNSPLHF
TRBJ1-3	-	-	TRBV4-1	TGCGCCAGCAGCCTCTGGGGGGCTACCGGAAACACCATATATTTT	CASSLWGATGNTIYF
TRBJ1-1	-	-	TRBV14	TGTGCCAGCAGCCCCGGACTTGCGAACACTGAAGCTTTCTTT	CASSPGLANTEAFF
TRBJ2-1	-	-	TRBV6-5	TGTGCCAGCAGTTCGGGACTGTACAATGAGCAGTTCTTC	CASSSGLYNEQFF
TRBJ2-7	-	TRBD1	TRBV30	TGTGCCTGGAGTCCCGACAGGACAGGGTCTGCCTACGAGCAGTACTTC	CAWSPDRTGSAYEQYF
TRBJ2-1	-	TRBD2	TRBV12-5	TGTGCTAGTGGTTTGGTACTATCTGGCAGACTACTAGCGGGAACCAAGGATGAGCAGTTCTTC	CASGLVLSGRLLAGTKDEQFF
TRBJ1-5	-	-	TRBV6-5	TGTGCCAGCAGTTACCCGACCTTCGACAATCAGCCCCAGCATTTT	CASSYPTFDNQPQHF
TRBJ2-1	-	-	TRBV7-9	TGTGCCAGCAGCCTGGGTGCAGGGGATGTTGAGCAGTTCTTC	CASSLGAGDVEQFF
TRBJ2-3	-	-	TRBV5-6	TGTGCCAGCAGCTTGGGGGCCGGGGGGCTCACAGATACGCAGTATTTT	CASSLGAGGLTDTQYF
TRBJ1-5	-	-	TRBV28	TGTGCCAGCACCCCAGCCTACAATCAGCCCCAGCATTTT	CASTPAYNQPQHF
TRBJ2-1	-	-	TRBV4-3	TGCGCCAGCAGCCTTGGGGGGTCCTACAATGAGCAGTTCTTC	CASSLGGSYNEQFF
TRBJ2-1	-	-	TRBV14	TGTGCCAGCAGCCAAGATACGCTCTCCCCCACGTACAATGAGCAGTTCTTC	CASSQDTLSPTYNEQFF
TRBJ2-2	-	TRBD1	TRBV27	TGTGCCAGCAGCCAGACAGGGGGCGTGAACACCGGGGAGCTGTTTTTT	CASSQTGGVNTGELFF
TRBJ2-1	-	TRBD2	TRBV28	TGTGCCAGCAGTAAGCGGGAGTTACTCAATGAGCAGTTCTTC	CASSKRELLNEQFF
TRBJ2-5	-	-	TRBV18	TGTGCCAGCTCACCACTTGAGGGAGGCGGAGAGACCCAGTACTTC	CASSPLEGGGETQYF
TRBJ1-5	-	-	TRBV27	TGTGCCAGCAGTTTATCGCAAGGGAATCAGCCCCAGCATTTT	CASSLSQGNQPQHF
TRBJ2-3	-	TRBD2	TRBV5-3	TGTGCCAGAAGCTTGCGCGGTAAGGGACTAGCGGTGGCAGATACGCAGTATTTT	CARSLRGKGLAVADTQYF
TRBJ2-7	-	-	TRBV7-9	TGTGCCAGCAGCTTAATCGGAACTTACGAGCAGTACTTC	CASSLIGTYEQYF
TRBJ1-3	-	-	TRBV4-1	TGCGCCAGCAGCCTACTTAGTCCGCGAGTATCTGGAAACACCATATATTTT	CASSLLSPRVSGNTIYF
TRBJ1-1	-	-	TRBV11-2	TGTGCCAGCAGCTTTGGGGCGACTGAAGCTTTCTTT	CASSFGATEAFF
TRBJ2-1	once	-	TRBV4-1	TGCGCCAGCAGCCAAAGAGTCCAGGGGTACAATGAGCAGTTCTTC	CASSQRVQGYNEQFF
TRBJ1-2	-	TRBD1	TRBV28	TGTGCCAGCAGTCCCGGGACAGGAAAGGGTGATGGCTACACCTTC	CASSPGTGKGDGYTF
TRBJ1-5	-	-	TRBV28	TGTGCCAGTGATAGGGACACTTATTTGAGCAATCAGCCCCAGCATTTT	CASDRDTYLSNQPQHF